A single sample gave rise to the 29 T cell receptor beta chains below, sequenced in a study of PD-1 blockade in classical Hodgkin lymphoma. All patients experienced relapse after autologous stem cell transplantation, and brentuximab vedotin exposure was variable. Method: immunoSEQ multiplex PCR; TCRdb's copy keeps in-frame clones and lacks some. The sample shows 43,000 or so clones, around nine tenths of them seen only once. The sample consisted of peripheral blood mononuclear cells (PBMCs), taken at baseline. These TCRs come from a human donor with classical Hodgkin lymphoma.

The chain recombines TRBV25-1 with TRBJ1-1; D is possibly TRBD1 (5 bases). The CDR3 is 11 amino acids. The V end was cut by 6 bases, the J end by 5 bases, with 7 bases between. CDR1 and CDR2 from the germline V gene are MGHDK and SYGVNS. The CDR3 DNA reads as TGTGCCAGCAGCGCAGGGACTGAAGCTTTCTTT. Its protein is CASSAGTEAFF.

The chain has TRBV6-6 and TRBJ2-7; D is perhaps TRBD1 or TRBD2 (5 bases each). V lost 2 bases, J lost 3 bases, and 11 bases lay in between. Germline CDR1 MNHNY, CDR2 SVGAGI (reference sequence). The CDR3 totals 14 residues. CDR3 loop: CASSYPGRYYEQYF. The CDR3 nucleotides read TGTGCCAGCAGTTACCCGGGACGTTACTACGAGCAGTACTTC.

This chain joins TRBV15 and TRBJ2-3, with 8 bases aligning to TRBD1. CDR1 LNHNV and CDR2 YYDKDF come from the germline V gene (reference sequence). This CDR3 has 16 residues. V lost 5 bases to trimming and J lost 0 bases; unmatched junction nucleotides: 7. CDR3 region: CATSDGTGRSTDTQYF. CDR3 nucleotide sequence: TGTGCCACCAGCGACGGGACAGGTCGTAGCACAGATACGCAGTATTTT.

The chain has TRBV27 and TRBJ2-6; D gene ambiguous. The V end lost 3 bases, the J end lost 3 bases, and 3 bases lay between the germline ends. This CDR3 comprises 13 residues. The germline V gene encodes CDR1 MNHEY and CDR2 SMNVEV (reference sequence). DNA for the CDR3: TGTGCCAGCAGTTTGGGTGGGGCCAACGTCCTGACTTTC. It is translated as CASSLGGANVLTF.

This clone occurred once. The chain combines TRBV25-1 with TRBJ2-7; D remains unclear. Trimming left V 9 bases short and J 2 bases short, with 17 bases between. The CDR3 consists of 14 residues. Germline CDR1 is MGHDK and CDR2 is SYGVNS. The DNA of the CDR3 is TGTGCCAGTCGGCCTGGGATCCCCGCCTACGAGCAGTACTTC. This sequence encodes CASRPGIPAYEQYF.

A few counts support this clone. J is TRBJ2-1 and V is TRBV10-3; possibly TRBD1 or TRBD2 for D (7 bases each). The germline CDR1 and CDR2 sequences are ENHRY and SYGVKD. V was trimmed by 3 bases and J by 6 bases, leaving 15 bases between them. This CDR3 contains 15 residues. CDR3 amino acids: CAISDRQGGPNEQFF. Written as DNA, the CDR3 is TGTGCCATCAGTGATAGACAGGGAGGGCCCAATGAGCAGTTCTTC.

The chain combines TRBV27 with TRBJ1-2, with D maybe TRBD1 (5 bases). CDR3 length: 14 residues. Trimming took 0 bases from V and 4 from J, leaving 9 bases between them. The germline gives CDR1 MNHEY, CDR2 SMNVEV (reference sequence). Here the CDR3 reads CASSLSQGAYGYTF. The DNA of the CDR3 is TGTGCCAGCAGTTTATCTCAGGGTGCCTATGGCTACACCTTC.

The gene calls are TRBV15 and TRBJ2-7; tentative D call: TRBD2 (6 bases). The germline V gene encodes CDR1 LNHNV and CDR2 YYDKDF (reference sequence). Trimming took 1 base from V and 7 from J, leaving 17 bases between them. The CDR3 loop spans 15 amino acids. The CDR3 here is CATSRVGRTSGEQYF. Written as DNA, the CDR3 is TGTGCCACCAGCAGAGTGGGGCGGACGAGCGGGGAGCAGTACTTC.

A single count supports this clone. V usage is TRBV4-3 and J usage is TRBJ2-6; 7 nucleotides align to TRBD1. The length of the CDR3 is 16 residues. V gave up 0 bases and J gave up 4 bases; unmatched junction bases: 3. Germline V gives CDR1 LGHNA, CDR2 YSLEER. CDR3 region: CASSQDKGAGANVLTF. The DNA of the CDR3 is TGCGCCAGCAGCCAAGATAAGGGGGCAGGGGCCAACGTCCTGACTTTC.

The rearrangement joins TRBV14 to TRBJ2-7; D is possibly TRBD1 or TRBD2 (5 bases each). The germline V and J ends were trimmed by 0 bases and 0 bases, with 15 bases remaining between them. CDR3 length equals 17 residues. Looked up from germline, CDR1 is SGHDN and CDR2 is FVKESK. The CDR3, as DNA: TGTGCCAGCAGCCAAGATTTAGGGGAGCGGTACTCCTACGAGCAGTACTTC. Translated, it gives CASSQDLGERYSYEQYF.

This sequence joins TRBV4-2 and TRBJ2-7; no definite D call. V lost 3 bases and J 0 bases, leaving 12 bases between the germline ends. The CDR3 runs to 15 residues. Germline CDR1 reads LGHNA; CDR2 reads YNFKEQ. The CDR3 region is CASSQQFFYSYEQYF. The DNA for the CDR3 is TGTGCCAGCAGCCAGCAGTTTTTTTACTCCTACGAGCAGTACTTC.

V gene TRBV7-3 combines with J gene TRBJ2-2; D remains ambiguous. V lost 2 bases, J lost 6 bases, and 7 bases lay in between. Per the germline V gene, CDR1 is SGHTA and CDR2 is FQGTGA. The CDR3 length is 13 residues. The CDR3 nucleotides are TGTGCCAGCAGCTTATCCCGGTCCGGGGAGCTGTTTTTT. Protein: CASSLSRSGELFF.

The V gene is TRBV28, the J gene TRBJ2-7; 7 positions match TRBD2. The V gene end was trimmed by 7 bases and the J gene end by 3 bases; junction bases not matched to a gene: 9. This CDR3 region has 14 residues. The V gene's germline CDR1 is MDHEN and CDR2 SYDVKM. Written as DNA, the CDR3 is TGTGCCAGCACCCCCGGGGGGAACTTCTACGAGCAGTACTTC. Its translation is CASTPGGNFYEQYF.

The J gene is TRBJ2-3, the V gene TRBV28; TRBD2 agrees at 13 bases. The CDR3 sequence is 15 residues long. V gave up 10 bases and J gave up 6 bases; unmatched junction bases: 10. Germline V gene sequence: CDR1 MDHEN, CDR2 SYDVKM. The CDR3 sequence is CATLGLAGHRDTQYF. The CDR3 nucleotides read TGTGCCACCCTGGGACTAGCGGGGCATAGGGATACGCAGTATTTT.

This clone was seen just once. V gene TRBV19 combines with J gene TRBJ1-1; no clear D gene. The germline V gene encodes CDR1 LNHDA and CDR2 SQIVND (reference sequence). Trimming stripped 5 bases from V and 1 base from J, with 14 bases between. This CDR3 is 15 amino acids long. CDR3 nucleotide sequence: TGTGCCAGTAGTCCCGTGAGATCGTGGAACACTGAAGCTTTCTTT. The encoded protein is CASSPVRSWNTEAFF.

This rearrangement joins TRBV12-2 to TRBJ1-4; TRBD1, the table's D call, was not compared with the DNA. TRBV12-2 is labeled a pseudogene. This CDR3 spans 17 amino acids. The CDR3 loop reads CASRLPTGVITNEKLFF. The CDR3 DNA reads as TGTGCAAGTCGCTTACCCACAGGGGTTATAACTAATGAAAAACTGTTTTTT.

CDR3 sequence: CASSQELKGRRGTDTQYF. CDR3 nucleotide sequence: TGCGCCAGCAGCCAAGAATTGAAGGGCCGACGAGGCACAGATACGCAGTATTTT. J is TRBJ2-3 and V is TRBV4-1, with D uncertain. Germline values: CDR1 MGHRA, CDR2 YSYEKL. Trimming took off 0 bases at V and 1 base at J, with 17 bases between the two ends. The CDR3 contains 18 residues.

The chain has TRBV19 and TRBJ2-2; no reliable D call. The germline gives CDR1 LNHDA, CDR2 SQIVND (reference sequence). Between the trimmed V and J ends, which lost 2 bases and 1 base, there was a span of 11 bases. The CDR3 contains 16 residues. CDR3 in DNA: TGTGCCAGTAGTATAAAGACCCCTATGAACACCGGGGAGCTGTTTTTT. Translated: CASSIKTPMNTGELFF.

The CDR3 DNA reads TGTGCCAGCAGGGATCTGCTTCAGGGGTGGGAGTACTTC. Its translation is CASRDLLQGWEYF. V and J are TRBV6-5 and TRBJ2-7; TRBD1 might be the D (6 bases). The CDR3 is 13 amino acids. The germline V and J ends were trimmed by 6 bases and 11 bases, with 20 bases remaining between them. The germline gives CDR1 MNHEY, CDR2 SVGAGI.

This clone was counted a few times. This chain links TRBV11-2 with TRBJ2-7; D perhaps matches TRBD2 (5 bases). CDR1 is SGHAT, CDR2 FQNNGV, per germline. The CDR3 is made up of 15 amino acids. V gave up 5 bases and J gave up 0 bases, with 14 bases separating them. In DNA form, the CDR3 reads TGTGCCAGCAGCCCAGAGGGCCCTAGCTCCTACGAGCAGTACTTC. This gives the protein CASSPEGPSSYEQYF.

This chain links TRBV6-1 with TRBJ2-7; TRBD1 matches 8 bases. CDR3 length equals 12 residues. Germline V CDR1 and CDR2: MNHNS, SASEGT. The V segment lost 10 bases and the J segment 3 bases; nucleotides outside the gene matches: 5. The CDR3 DNA follows: TGTGCCATTATGGGACAGGTCTACGAGCAGTACTTC. As protein: CAIMGQVYEQYF.

The chain couples TRBV5-1 to TRBJ2-2; possible D gene TRBD2, 6 bases. Trimming shortened V by 2 bases and J by 2 bases, and 10 bases separated the two germline ends. The germline CDR1 and CDR2 sequences are SGHRS and YFSETQ. This CDR3 comprises 15 residues. CDR3 region: CASSLGLTNTGELFF. The CDR3 bases are TGCGCCAGCAGCTTAGGACTAACCAACACCGGGGAGCTGTTTTTT.

V and J are TRBV6-6 and TRBJ2-1; D is perhaps TRBD2 (6 bases). The length of the CDR3 is 13 residues. V lost 6 bases to trimming and J lost 9 bases, with 15 bases between them. Germline V gene lookup returns CDR1 MNHNY and CDR2 SVGAGI (reference sequence). In nucleotides, the CDR3 is TGTGCCAGCAGCCATAGACTAGTAAGTGAGCAGTTCTTC. This gives the protein CASSHRLVSEQFF.

The rearrangement links TRBV15 to TRBJ2-2; D possibly matches TRBD1 or TRBD2 (5 bases each). The CDR3 contains 16 residues. Per germline, CDR1 LNHNV and CDR2 YYDKDF (reference sequence). The germline V and J ends were trimmed by 2 bases and 8 bases, with 18 bases remaining between them. The CDR3 region has the DNA TGTGCCACCAGCAGAAAATCGGGACCCCCGGTGGGGGAGCTGTTTTTT. Its protein product is CATSRKSGPPVGELFF.

This clone was counted between two and nine times. This chain uses TRBV9 with TRBJ1-2; D is perhaps TRBD1 (6 bases). Germline CDR1 is SGDLS and CDR2 is YYNGEE. V lost 0 bases and J lost 5, with 11 bases in between. The CDR3 has 14 amino acids. CDR3 region: CASSVAAQGYGYTF. CDR3 nucleotides: TGTGCCAGCAGCGTAGCTGCGCAGGGGTATGGCTACACCTTC.

This chain connects TRBV5-6 to TRBJ2-3; perhaps TRBD2 as D (5 bases). Germline V CDR1 and CDR2: SGHDT, YYEEEE. The CDR3 covers 12 residues. V dropped 4 bases and J dropped 7 bases, with 10 bases sitting between them. The CDR3 bases are TGTGCCAGCAGCGATAGCGTCAATACGCAGTATTTT. It encodes CASSDSVNTQYF. Combining the CDR3 with reference TRBV5-6 and TRBJ2-3 gives the whole variable domain DAGVTQSPTHLIKTRGQQVTLRCSPKSGHDTVSWYQQALGQGPQFIFQYYEEEERQRGNFPDRFSGHQFPNYSSELNVNALLLGDSALYLCASSDSVNTQYFGPGTRLTVL.

The genes are TRBV5-1 and TRBJ1-4, with D unresolved. Trimming cost V 3 bases and J 0 bases, with 9 bases left between them. CDR3 length: 15 amino acids. Germline values: CDR1 SGHRS, CDR2 YFSETQ. CDR3 in amino acids: CASSSRLATNEKLFF. CDR3 in DNA: TGCGCCAGCAGCTCCAGACTAGCAACTAATGAAAAACTGTTTTTT.

This sequence joins TRBV7-3 and TRBJ1-1; no definite D call. V shed 5 bases and J shed 8 bases, with 21 bases lying between them. Per germline, CDR1 SGHTA and CDR2 FQGTGA. The CDR3 runs to 15 residues. CDR3 coding DNA: TGTGCCAGCAGCCAAGACGGTAGGCCCCAACAAGAAGCTTTCTTT. It translates to CASSQDGRPQQEAFF.

The rearrangement uses TRBV9 and TRBJ2-1, with TRBD2 matching over 13 bases. From germline, CDR1 is SGDLS and CDR2 YYNGEE. CDR3 length equals 17 residues. Germline trimming cut 0 bases from V and 4 bases from J; bases unmatched to any gene: 4. The CDR3 coding sequence is TGTGCCAGCAGCGTAGGGACTAGCGGGGGAAGGTACAATGAGCAGTTCTTC. Protein product: CASSVGTSGGRYNEQFF. The whole variable domain, filled in from reference TRBV9 and TRBJ2-1, reads DSGVTQTPKHLITATGQRVTLRCSPRSGDLSVYWYQQSLDQGLQFLIQYYNGEERAKGNILERFSAQQFPDLHSELNLSSLELGDSALYFCASSVGTSGGRYNEQFFGPGTRLTVL.